This paragraph covers one T cell receptor (beta chain) sequence. The antigen is undetermined. Read coverage stops 3 residues before the CDR3 terminus; the germline J gene supplies the remainder. CVID and control samples used equivalent genomic DNA input. The data were produced by immunoSEQ multiplex PCR, yet TCRdb's version contains in-frame clones alone and is incomplete. Recorded here are over 11,000 clones, none singletons. This entry comes from a study of T cell clonality in common variable immunodeficiency. V was shortened by 8 bases and J by 7 bases, with 14 bases between the two germline ends. The CDR3 runs 12 residues. Germline V lookup: CDR1 SGHTA, CDR2 FQGNSA. Study outcomes and limitations: In common variable immunodeficiency, TCR beta chains reportedly carried fewer deletions and N-nucleotide insertions. CVID subjects shared fewer TCRbeta clones than healthy controls did.

Sample: peripheral blood mononuclear cells. The chain employs TRBV7-2 and TRBJ1-1; D is unclear. The TCR sequence derives from a human donor with common variable immunodeficiency. The CDR3 spells CASSKVAIEAFF. The covered CDR3 bases are TGTGCCAGCTCTAAGGTAGCGATTGAA.